These 24 T cell receptor beta chains came from one sample sequenced in a study of blood T cells in healthy people across ages (dated by TCRdb to between 2014 and 2017). The library relied on 5' RACE. Sequenced on an Illumina HiSeq 2500. The second PCR ran for roughly 6 to 11 cycles and used a J-beta primer mix along with a sample-barcoded 5' primer. TCRdb handled the public reads itself, with Q25 trimming in fastp and clone calling in MiXCR, and kept productive beta chains. Rows with one shared CDR3 protein collapse into an entry with the most common genes and DNA. The sample table lists hundreds of thousands of distinct CDR3 sequences, 32% of them with a count of one. The ten largest clonotypes hold approximately 15% of the sample. Material: blood. These receptors came from a woman older than 75 in good health. Donor details come from another sample of the same person, matched by shared clones.

This chain connects TRBV11-3 to TRBJ2-2; 8 bases are a match to TRBD1. Germline lookup yields CDR1 SGHNT and CDR2 YENEEA. With V trimmed by 5 bases and J by 3 bases, 5 bases remained unmatched. This CDR3 has 15 amino acids. The DNA for the CDR3 is TGTGCCAGCAGCCCGCGACAGGGGCACACCGGGGAGCTGTTTTTT. It is translated as CASSPRQGHTGELFF. The complete variable domain, with remaining parts taken from reference TRBV11-3 and TRBJ2-2, reads EAGVVQSPRYKIIEKKQPVAFWCNPISGHNTLYWYLQNLGQGPELLIRYENEEAVDDSQLPKDRFSAERLKGVDSTLKIQPAELGDSAVYLCASSPRQGHTGELFFGEGSRLTVL.

As regards this clonotype: It may be a read error: a sequence one base away is much more abundant. The chain couples TRBV7-2 to TRBJ2-5, with 9 bases lining up with TRBD2. Losses at the gene ends were 1 base for V and 0 bases for J; bases not matched to a gene: 9. From germline, CDR1 is SGHTA and CDR2 FQGNSA. The CDR3 is 18 residues long. The CDR3 here is CASSLEKREALYQETQYF. The CDR3 coding sequence is TGTGCCAGCAGCTTAGAGAAGCGGGAGGCCTTGTACCAAGAGACCCAGTACTTC.

This chain uses TRBV20-1 with TRBJ1-1, with D hard to call. The CDR3 extends over 16 amino acids. CDR1 and CDR2 (germline): DFQATT, SNEGSKA (reference sequence). With 2 bases removed from V and 2 bases from J, the gap between germline ends came to 18 bases. In DNA, the CDR3 is TGCAGTGCTAGATGGGCTAGGTTAGGTGCTAACACTGAAGCTTTCTTT. This encodes CSARWARLGANTEAFF.

At least ten counts were recorded for this clonotype. The chain employs TRBV3-1 and TRBJ2-7, with D perhaps matching TRBD1 or TRBD2 (5 bases each). In germline, CDR1 is LGHDT, CDR2 YNNKEL (reference sequence). The CDR3 covers 15 residues. Trimming took off 5 bases at V and 3 bases at J, with 17 bases between the two ends. The CDR3 reads CASSDGTSLYYEQYF. CDR3 DNA sequence: TGTGCCAGCAGCGACGGGACCTCTCTTTACTACGAGCAGTACTTC.

As for this clonotype: One junction end does not reproduce the germline sequence, and a read error may be involved. The chain joins TRBV12-3 or TRBV12-4 to TRBJ2-7; tentative D call: TRBD2 (6 bases). This CDR3 contains 14 residues. The CDR3 sequence: CASTWGGTSFEQYF. The CDR3 DNA follows: TGTGCCAGCACCTGGGGCGGGACGTCCTTCGAGCAGTACTTC.

This clonotype was recorded at least ten times. The V call is TRBV12-3 or TRBV12-4, the J call TRBJ2-7; D is possibly TRBD1 (6 bases). The CDR3 has 14 amino acids. Trimming stripped 7 bases from V and 4 bases from J, with 17 bases between. CDR3 sequence reads: CASTQGISFYEQYF. In DNA, the CDR3 is TGTGCCAGCACCCAGGGGATAAGTTTTTACGAGCAGTACTTC.

This clonotype was picked up one time. The CDR3 bases are TGTGCCAGCAGCGGGACTAGCAGGCGACCTAGCCACAATGAGCAGTTCTTC. Amino acid sequence: CASSGTSRRPSHNEQFF. The V call is TRBV7-2, the J call TRBJ2-1, with 9 bases aligning to TRBD2. The germline gives CDR1 SGHTA, CDR2 FQGNSA. The V and J ends lost 5 bases and 5 bases, in that order; junction bases with no gene match: 13. The CDR3 is made up of 17 amino acids.

This clonotype has a handful of counts. The chain uses TRBV6-5 and TRBJ1-6; D is possibly TRBD1 (6 bases). Germline loops: CDR1 MNHEY, CDR2 SVGAGI. V lost 8 bases and J 0 bases, leaving 20 bases between the germline ends. The CDR3 totals 18 residues. The CDR3 DNA is TGTGCCAGCCGTTCTTCTCTCAGGGGAAGCTCCTATAATTCACCCCTCCACTTT. This translates into CASRSSLRGSSYNSPLHF.

This clonotype showed up many times. The chain couples TRBV12-3 or TRBV12-4 to TRBJ1-5; D is unclear. V gave up 7 bases and J gave up 4 bases, with 14 bases separating them. This CDR3 comprises 14 residues. CDR3 loop: CASTTWEGNQPQHF. CDR3 sequence (DNA): TGTGCCAGCACCACCTGGGAGGGAAATCAGCCCCAGCATTTT.

The J gene is TRBJ1-4, the V gene TRBV6-6; TRBD1 is a possible D gene (5 bases). This CDR3 contains 15 residues. The germline V gene encodes CDR1 MNHNY and CDR2 SVGAGI (reference sequence). V was pared by 4 bases and J by 3 bases, with 12 bases between. The CDR3 loop reads CASSCSVGANEKLFF. The CDR3 nucleotides read TGTGCCAGCAGTTGCTCGGTGGGGGCTAATGAAAAACTGTTTTTT.

This clonotype was found many times. The CDR3: CASRRTLTTETQYF. Here the CDR3 DNA reads TGTGCCAGCAGACGGACGTTGACAACAGAGACCCAGTACTTC. The chain joins TRBV6-5 to TRBJ2-5; no clear D gene. Trimming removed 6 bases from V and 4 bases from J, with 15 bases in between. Germline loops: CDR1 MNHEY, CDR2 SVGAGI. This CDR3 has 14 amino acids.

Details on this clonotype: A much larger clone differs from this one at a single base, so this may be a read error. The rearrangement links TRBV2 to TRBJ2-6, with 9 bases that match TRBD1. Germline V gene data show CDR1 as SNHLY and CDR2 as FYNNEI. The CDR3 consists of 17 residues. The CDR3 loop is CASSGQGMSSGANVLAF. CDR3 DNA: TGTGCCAGCAGCGGACAGGGGATGAGCTCTGGGGCCAACGTCCTGGCTTTC.

The V call is TRBV30, the J call TRBJ1-1, with D perhaps TRBD1 (5 bases). This CDR3 is built from 15 residues. V was clipped by 5 bases and J by 0 bases, with 16 bases between them. Germline V gene data show CDR1 as GTSNPN and CDR2 as SVGIG (reference sequence). This chain's CDR3 is CAWALTDPMNTEAFF. In nucleotides, the CDR3 is TGTGCCTGGGCTTTGACAGACCCGATGAACACTGAAGCTTTCTTT.

This clonotype was detected many times. The chain is built from TRBV18 and TRBJ1-5; possibly TRBD1 for D (6 bases). The CDR3 runs 16 residues. The germline V gene encodes CDR1 KGHSH and CDR2 LQKENI. Trimming stripped 3 bases from V and 1 base from J, with 13 bases between. The CDR3 loop is CASSPIQGLSNQPQHF. CDR3 nucleotide sequence: TGTGCCAGCTCACCGATACAGGGTTTAAGCAATCAGCCCCAGCATTTT.

This clonotype was recorded many times. This rearrangement joins TRBV29-1 to TRBJ2-7, with D perhaps TRBD1 (7 bases). This CDR3 is built from 11 residues. Germline V gene sequence: CDR1 SQVTM, CDR2 ANQGSEA. Here the CDR3 reads CGGTDSYEQYF. Written as DNA, the CDR3 is TGCGGAGGGACAGATTCCTACGAGCAGTACTTC.

The rearrangement links TRBV7-9 to TRBJ2-1, with a possible D match to TRBD1 (5 bases). The CDR3 length is 18 residues. Deletions cut 5 bases from V and 0 bases from J, with 20 bases between. The V gene's germline CDR1 is SEHNR and CDR2 FQNEAQ (reference sequence). The DNA for the CDR3 is TGTGCCAGCAGCCAGGACCCCCTGGGGCGGAGCTCCTACAATGAGCAGTTCTTC. Its protein is CASSQDPLGRSSYNEQFF.

The chain combines TRBV5-1 with TRBJ2-7, with 9 positions matching TRBD2. The ends lost 4 bases at V and 3 bases at J; junction bases unmatched: 5. Germline CDR1 reads SGHRS; CDR2 reads YFSETQ. The CDR3 sequence is 14 residues long. This chain's CDR3 is CASSDGAGGYEQYF. CDR3 in DNA: TGCGCCAGCAGCGATGGAGCGGGGGGCTACGAGCAGTACTTC.

This clonotype was counted ten times or more. The rearrangement joins TRBV3-1 to TRBJ2-5, with TRBD2 identical over 8 bases. The CDR3 is 16 amino acids. Trimming cost V 0 bases and J 7 bases; bases outside gene matches: 10. The germline V gene has CDR1 LGHDT and CDR2 YNNKEL (reference sequence). This chain's CDR3 is CASSQDSGGSQGTQYF. The CDR3 DNA is TGTGCCAGCAGCCAAGACAGCGGGGGTTCCCAGGGGACCCAGTACTTC.

The V call is TRBV5-1, the J call TRBJ2-1, with D possibly TRBD2 on 6 matching bases. The V gene lost 2 bases and the J gene lost 0 bases, with 12 bases spanning the gap. Germline V gives CDR1 SGHRS, CDR2 YFSETQ. This CDR3 has 16 residues. The CDR3 loop reads CASSFARTNSYNEQFF. For the CDR3, the DNA is TGCGCCAGCAGCTTCGCTCGGACTAACTCCTACAATGAGCAGTTCTTC.

This clonotype was recorded at least ten times. The chain carries TRBV5-5 and TRBJ2-6; D tentatively reads TRBD1 or TRBD2 (6 bases each). Germline assignment: CDR1 SGHKS and CDR2 YYEKEE (reference sequence). The CDR3 is 18 amino acids. Trimming removed 3 bases at V and 4 bases at J, with 20 bases between. The CDR3: CASSWGPGAPGGANVLTF. CDR3 DNA sequence: TGTGCCAGCAGCTGGGGGCCGGGGGCGCCTGGAGGGGCCAACGTCCTGACTTTC.

This clonotype has only one observation. The chain employs TRBV5-1 and TRBJ2-7; TRBD1 is a possible D gene (6 bases). The CDR3 spans 14 residues. Trimming took 4 bases from V and 3 from J, leaving 14 bases between them. Germline CDR1 and CDR2: SGHRS and YFSETQ. The DNA for the CDR3 is TGCGCCAGCAGCAATGGACAGACTTGCTACGAGCAGTACTTC. Protein sequence: CASSNGQTCYEQYF.

This clonotype was counted at least ten times. CDR3: CASSQPGQGNYGYTF. In nucleotides, the CDR3 is TGTGCCAGCAGCCAGCCTGGACAGGGAAACTATGGCTACACCTTC. The chain is built from TRBV4-2 and TRBJ1-2; TRBD1 aligns across 8 bases. V shed 3 bases, J shed 2 bases, and the junction held 5 bases outside the gene matches. The CDR3 length is 15 residues. From germline, CDR1 is LGHNA and CDR2 YNFKEQ.

The V call is TRBV7-9, the J call TRBJ2-5; TRBD2 might be the D (6 bases). Germline V gene lookup returns CDR1 SEHNR and CDR2 FQNEAQ (reference sequence). V was cut by 5 bases and J by 1 base, with 14 bases left in between. The CDR3 is 15 residues long. The CDR3 sequence: CASSPQDYLQETQYF. In DNA, the CDR3 is TGTGCCAGCAGCCCCCAGGACTACCTCCAAGAGACCCAGTACTTC.

V gene TRBV7-2 combines with J gene TRBJ2-7, with no clear D. Germline-derived CDR1 and CDR2 are SGHTA and FQGNSA. This CDR3 is 13 amino acids long. Trimming cost V 4 bases and J 0 bases, with 7 bases left between them. CDR3 in DNA: TGTGCCAGCAGCTCGGTTAGCTCCTACGAGCAGTACTTC. As protein: CASSSVSSYEQYF.